This TCR beta chain was observed in a study of blood T cells in healthy people across ages. Study-wide context: Roughly one uniquely barcoded beta molecule per two T cells was captured.

For the second PCR, which ran for roughly 7 to 11 cycles, a sample-barcoded 5' primer and a J-beta primer mix were used. A single record per CDR3 protein comes from TCRdb applying MiXCR to the 5' RACE reads. The table shows approximately 2,000,000 distinct CDR3 sequences, with roughly two fifths occurring only once. Each of the donors had roughly 9.3 milliliters of peripheral blood drawn into EDTA-treated Vacutainer tubes. This clonotype was seen only a few times. The receptor's source is a human donor in good health. Sequencing input: blood.

The CDR3 bases are TGTGCCAGCAGCTTACGGGCCGGGGGGGTCCCTTGGAATGAGCAGTTCTTC. It codes for CASSLRAGGVPWNEQFF. The chain has TRBV7-2 and TRBJ2-1; TRBD2 agrees at 8 bases. This CDR3 contains 17 residues. CDR1 SGHTA and CDR2 FQGNSA come from the germline V gene. The junction had 13 bases not matched to a gene; V was cut back by 2 bases and J by 7 bases.